Presented here are 29 T cell receptor beta chains from one specimen sequenced in a study of spatial heterogeneity in lung cancer. Whole-study findings and limits: Counts of expanded intratumoral alpha and beta TCRs tracked tumor mutation counts.

Time point here: sample taken at primary tumor resection. No antigen has been identified for these receptors. TCRdb ran MiXCR on the 5' RACE reads and lists one entry per CDR3 protein. The repertoire holds about 25,000 distinct CDR3 sequences, with 8% to 10% as singletons. Sequenced material: lung tumor tissue, taken at surgery. The receptors originated from a male donor with early-stage non-small cell lung cancer.

V is TRBV6-6 and J is TRBJ2-1, with D maybe TRBD2 (5 bases). In germline, CDR1 is MNHNY, CDR2 SVGAGI (reference sequence). Between the trimmed V and J ends, which lost 0 bases and 3 bases, there was a span of 12 bases. This CDR3 has 16 amino acids. CDR3 loop: CASSYSSSSGYNEQFF. In DNA, the CDR3 is TGTGCCAGCAGTTACTCGAGTTCCAGCGGCTACAATGAGCAGTTCTTC.

This clonotype showed up many times. The V call is TRBV5-1, the J call TRBJ1-5; 8 bases are shared with TRBD1. CDR1 SGHRS and CDR2 YFSETQ come from the germline V gene. The CDR3 has 14 residues. Trimming at V came to 4 bases and at J to 6 bases, leaving 6 bases not matched to a gene. DNA for the CDR3: TGCGCCAGCAGCACCGGACAGGGCGGTCAGCCCCAGCATTTT. Encoded protein: CASSTGQGGQPQHF.

This clonotype has more than one count but fewer than ten. V usage is TRBV7-2 and J usage is TRBJ2-3, with D perhaps TRBD2 (5 bases). Germline V gene sequence: CDR1 SGHTA, CDR2 FQGNSA. The CDR3 sequence is 16 residues long. V was pared by 5 bases and J by 0 bases, with 15 bases between. The CDR3 protein is CASSKRGSPSTDTQYF. CDR3 sequence (DNA): TGTGCCAGCAGCAAACGGGGAAGCCCTAGCACAGATACGCAGTATTTT.

Judged by abundance, this clonotype is medium-sized. This chain links TRBV28 with TRBJ1-1, with D unresolved. The germline V gene has CDR1 MDHEN and CDR2 SYDVKM. Trimming left V 3 bases short and J 3 bases short, with 11 bases between. The CDR3 consists of 14 residues. The CDR3 DNA is TGTGCCAGCAGTTTGACGAACCCGGACACTGAAGCTTTCTTT. Its protein product is CASSLTNPDTEAFF.

CDR3 in amino acids: CASSFDSGSYEQYF. CDR3 bases: TGTGCCAGCAGCTTCGACTCGGGGTCCTACGAGCAGTACTTC. The chain combines TRBV7-2 with TRBJ2-7; tentatively, D is TRBD2 (5 bases). The CDR3 consists of 14 residues. CDR1 is SGHTA, CDR2 FQGNSA, per germline. Trimming shortened V by 3 bases and J by 1 base, and 10 bases separated the two germline ends.

The table lists this clonotype with many counts. The chain employs TRBV19 and TRBJ2-1, with a possible D match to TRBD2 (5 bases). This CDR3 comprises 16 residues. Trimming cost V 0 bases and J 0 bases, with 9 bases left between them. Looked up from germline, CDR1 is LNHDA and CDR2 is SQIVND (reference sequence). The CDR3, as DNA: TGTGCCAGTAGTATAGAGTGGGAGAGCTCCTACAATGAGCAGTTCTTC. Encoded protein: CASSIEWESSYNEQFF.

This clonotype has a count of ten or more. The chain uses TRBV20-1 and TRBJ2-1; D unresolved. Between the trimmed V and J ends, which lost 6 bases and 10 bases, there was a span of 16 bases. The CDR3 covers 12 residues. Germline V gene sequence: CDR1 DFQATT, CDR2 SNEGSKA (reference sequence). In nucleotides, the CDR3 is TGCAGTGCAGGTCGGCCTACCGGGGAGCAGTTCTTC. The encoded protein is CSAGRPTGEQFF.

This clonotype showed up just a few times. J is TRBJ2-1 and V is TRBV2, with D possibly being TRBD2 (6 bases). V was cut by 8 bases and J by 2 bases, with 19 bases left in between. The CDR3 runs 16 residues. In germline, CDR1 is SNHLY, CDR2 FYNNEI. CDR3 bases: TGTGCCAGCGTCGATTCCGGGACTCCAACCTACAATGAGCAGTTCTTC. It translates to CASVDSGTPTYNEQFF. Full variable domain (remainder filled in from reference TRBV2 and TRBJ2-1): EPEVTQTPSHQVTQMGQEVILRCVPISNHLYFYWYRQILGQKVEFLVSFYNNEISEKSEIFDDQFSVERPDGSNFTLKIRSTKLEDSAMYFCASVDSGTPTYNEQFFGPGTRLTVL.

In its sample, this clonotype was seen a few times. The chain links TRBV20-1 to TRBJ2-7, with TRBD1 as a possible D gene (6 bases). CDR3 length: 13 residues. The germline V gene encodes CDR1 DFQATT and CDR2 SNEGSKA (reference sequence). V was shortened by 2 bases and J by 5 bases, with 13 bases between the two germline ends. CDR3 bases: TGCAGTGCTAGAAGCTGGACAGATGACGAGCAGTACTTC. Protein sequence: CSARSWTDDEQYF.

The sample holds many counts of this clonotype. The CDR3 nucleotides are TGCAGCGTTGAAGATCCCTGGGGAGGAGCGGAGACCCAGTACTTC. This translates into CSVEDPWGGAETQYF. The chain carries TRBV29-1 and TRBJ2-5; weak D call: TRBD2 (6 bases). V dropped 0 bases and J dropped 5 bases, with 16 bases sitting between them. The germline gives CDR1 SQVTM, CDR2 ANQGSEA. This CDR3 comprises 15 residues.

Only a few counts were recorded for this clonotype. The chain combines TRBV10-1 with TRBJ2-7, with TRBD1 matching over 9 bases. From germline, CDR1 is WNHNN and CDR2 SYGVQD (reference sequence). J was trimmed by 6 bases and V by 0 bases; bases with no gene match: 9. This CDR3 is 16 amino acids long. The CDR3 protein is CASSESPGTGLGEQYF. In DNA form, the CDR3 reads TGCGCCAGCAGTGAGTCCCCAGGGACAGGGCTGGGCGAGCAGTACTTC.

This clonotype showed up many times. V usage is TRBV9 and J usage is TRBJ1-3, with D possibly TRBD1 on 5 matching bases. The CDR3 consists of 15 residues. V was shortened by 2 bases and J by 5 bases, with 14 bases between the two germline ends. CDR1 is SGDLS and CDR2 is YYNGEE in the germline V gene. The CDR3 spells CASSVDRDSRNTIYF. DNA for the CDR3: TGTGCCAGCAGCGTCGACCGGGACTCCAGAAACACCATATATTTT.

This clonotype showed up just once. V and J are TRBV2 and TRBJ2-3; a weak D match, TRBD1 (5 bases). Germline lookup yields CDR1 SNHLY and CDR2 FYNNEI. With 6 bases removed from V and 2 bases from J, the gap between germline ends came to 9 bases. The CDR3 totals 13 residues. CDR3 in amino acids: CASRTDNTDTQYF. CDR3 sequence (DNA): TGTGCCAGCAGGACAGATAACACAGATACGCAGTATTTT.

This sequence joins TRBV28 and TRBJ2-3; a possible D gene is TRBD2 (5 bases). The CDR3 totals 13 residues. From germline, CDR1 is MDHEN and CDR2 SYDVKM. V shed 5 bases and J shed 6 bases, with 12 bases lying between them. The CDR3 DNA reads TGTGCCAGCAGTGCGAGCGGCGGGGATACGCAGTATTTT. Residues: CASSASGGDTQYF.

The chain uses TRBV20-1 and TRBJ2-5; 7 bases are shared with TRBD2. V lost 4 bases, J lost 0 bases, and 5 bases stayed unmatched. Germline CDR1 DFQATT, CDR2 SNEGSKA (reference sequence). The CDR3 spans 14 residues. CDR3: CSAMGGTYQETQYF. The CDR3 DNA reads TGCAGTGCTATGGGAGGGACGTACCAAGAGACCCAGTACTTC.

This chain connects TRBV5-1 to TRBJ1-1; no reliable D call. The CDR3 has 14 amino acids. Trimming pared 4 bases from V and 6 bases from J, leaving 16 bases between. The germline V gene has CDR1 SGHRS and CDR2 YFSETQ. CDR3 in DNA: TGCGCCAGCAGCCGCTGGGCAGGTGAAGCTGAAGCTTTCTTT. Encoded protein: CASSRWAGEAEAFF.

The table lists this clonotype with a few counts. CDR3 nucleotide sequence: TGTGCCAGCACCCAGGGGGTTGGGGAAAAACTGTTTTTT. Translating it yields CASTQGVGEKLFF. The chain uses TRBV12-3 or TRBV12-4 and TRBJ1-4; 7 nucleotides align to TRBD1. The CDR3 covers 13 residues. V lost 7 bases, J lost 8 bases, and 7 bases stayed unmatched.

V and J are TRBV5-6 and TRBJ1-6, with 9 bases that match TRBD1. The junction had 8 bases not matched to a gene; V was cut back by 4 bases and J by 9 bases. The germline CDR1 and CDR2 sequences are SGHDT and YYEEEE. The CDR3 covers 15 residues. CDR3 loop: CASSRTTGGGSPLHF. DNA of the CDR3: TGTGCCAGCAGCCGTACCACAGGGGGCGGTTCACCCCTCCACTTT. Drawing the rest from reference TRBV5-6 and TRBJ1-6, the complete variable domain is DAGVTQSPTHLIKTRGQQVTLRCSPKSGHDTVSWYQQALGQGPQFIFQYYEEEERQRGNFPDRFSGHQFPNYSSELNVNALLLGDSALYLCASSRTTGGGSPLHFGNGTRLTVT.

J is TRBJ2-5 and V is TRBV18, with D unclear. The germline gives CDR1 KGHSH, CDR2 LQKENI. The CDR3 sequence is 15 residues long. V was pared by 2 bases and J by 4 bases, with 14 bases between. CDR3 sequence (DNA): TGTGCCAGCTCACCATTTCACTTAACGGGAGAGACCCAGTACTTC. Translating it yields CASSPFHLTGETQYF.

This clonotype has a count of ten or more. The chain combines TRBV7-6 with TRBJ2-1; D gene uncertain. The germline V gene encodes CDR1 SGHVS and CDR2 FNYEAQ. V was trimmed by 1 base and J by 7 bases, leaving 8 bases between them. The CDR3 runs to 13 residues. DNA for the CDR3: TGTGCCAGCAGCTTAGTTTCTAGGAATGAGCAGTTCTTC. Its protein product is CASSLVSRNEQFF.

This clonotype came up many times. This chain joins TRBV7-2 and TRBJ1-2; unclear D gene. This CDR3 has 14 residues. Germline loops: CDR1 SGHTA, CDR2 FQGNSA. Trimming took 1 base from V and 8 from J, leaving 14 bases between them. DNA of the CDR3: TGTGCCAGCAGCTTAGAGGGCTGGTCGACAGGCTACACCTTC. This codes for CASSLEGWSTGYTF.

The sample holds many counts of this clonotype. The chain has TRBV27 and TRBJ2-2, with D unclear. V lost 3 bases and J 6 bases, leaving 2 bases between the germline ends. Germline V CDR1 and CDR2: MNHEY, SMNVEV (reference sequence). The CDR3 length is 11 residues. The CDR3: CASSFAGELFF. CDR3 nucleotides: TGTGCCAGCAGTTTCGCCGGGGAGCTGTTTTTT.

In its sample, this clonotype ranks as medium-sized. The rearrangement joins TRBV28 to TRBJ1-1; D is possibly TRBD1 (5 bases). The CDR3 length is 15 residues. The V and J ends lost 6 bases and 8 bases respectively, with 22 bases between them. CDR1 is MDHEN and CDR2 is SYDVKM in the germline V gene. Written as DNA, the CDR3 is TGTGCCAGCAGCTCTTCGTCGGGGACTGAGGGGGAAGCTTTCTTT. Encoded protein: CASSSSSGTEGEAFF.

The chain recombines TRBV10-3 with TRBJ2-6; unclear D gene. Deletions cut 8 bases from V and 0 bases from J, with 8 bases between. Germline CDR1 reads ENHRY; CDR2 reads SYGVKD. CDR3 length equals 14 residues. This chain's CDR3 is CAIRHSSGANVLTF. The CDR3, as DNA: TGTGCCATCCGGCACAGCTCTGGGGCCAACGTCCTGACTTTC.

This clonotype showed up many times. The chain has TRBV2 and TRBJ2-5; TRBD1 aligns across 9 bases. V lost 4 bases to trimming and J lost 1 base; unmatched junction nucleotides: 4. There are 15 residues in the CDR3. Germline assignment: CDR1 SNHLY and CDR2 FYNNEI. CDR3 nucleotide sequence: TGTGCCAGCAGTGGCGGGACAGGGTTCCAAGAGACCCAGTACTTC. Its translation: CASSGGTGFQETQYF.

This clonotype was seen repeatedly, ten times or more. The V and J genes are TRBV2 and TRBJ2-3; D tentatively reads TRBD1 or TRBD2 (5 bases each). Trimming removed 4 bases at V and 0 bases at J, with 11 bases between. The CDR3 consists of 15 residues. Germline V CDR1 and CDR2: SNHLY, FYNNEI. In nucleotides, the CDR3 is TGTGCCAGCAGTGCCAAGGGGACCAGCACAGATACGCAGTATTTT. Protein sequence: CASSAKGTSTDTQYF.

This clonotype came up many times. The CDR3 DNA is TGTGCCAGCAGCTACAGAGTGGGGGCGACAGATACGCAGTATTTT. It is translated as CASSYRVGATDTQYF. V gene TRBV9 combines with J gene TRBJ2-3; weak D call: TRBD1 (6 bases). Germline V lookup: CDR1 SGDLS, CDR2 YYNGEE. This CDR3 has 15 residues. With 4 bases removed from V and 3 bases from J, the gap between germline ends came to 15 bases.

There are many counts of this clonotype. The V and J genes are TRBV20-1 and TRBJ1-2; D call uncertain. Between the trimmed V and J ends, which lost 7 bases and 2 bases, there was a span of 23 bases. The CDR3 sequence is 16 residues long. Germline-derived CDR1 and CDR2 are DFQATT and SNEGSKA (reference sequence). CDR3 DNA: TGCAGTGGCACCGGGCTGGGTCAGTTGAGGAACTATGGCTACACCTTC. This encodes CSGTGLGQLRNYGYTF.

This clonotype was detected many times. The V call is TRBV28, the J call TRBJ1-2; TRBD1 might be the D (5 bases). This CDR3 has 15 residues. Trimming cost V 5 bases and J 0 bases, with 13 bases left between them. CDR1 and CDR2 from the germline V gene are MDHEN and SYDVKM. The CDR3, as DNA: TGTGCCAGCAGTCTTCACAGGAGAGCTAACTATGGCTACACCTTC. Amino acid sequence: CASSLHRRANYGYTF.